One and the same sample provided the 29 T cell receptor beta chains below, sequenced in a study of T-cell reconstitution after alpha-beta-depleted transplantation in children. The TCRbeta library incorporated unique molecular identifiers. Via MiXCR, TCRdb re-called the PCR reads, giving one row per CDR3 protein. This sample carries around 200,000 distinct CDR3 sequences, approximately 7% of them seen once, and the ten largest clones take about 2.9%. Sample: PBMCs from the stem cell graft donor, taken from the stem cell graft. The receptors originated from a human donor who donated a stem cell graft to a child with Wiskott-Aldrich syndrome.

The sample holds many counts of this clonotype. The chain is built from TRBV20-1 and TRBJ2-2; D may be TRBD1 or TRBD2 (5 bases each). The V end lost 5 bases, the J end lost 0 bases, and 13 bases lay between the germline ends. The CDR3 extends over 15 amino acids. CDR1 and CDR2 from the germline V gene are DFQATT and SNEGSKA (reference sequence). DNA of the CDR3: TGCAGTGCTCCCTTTTGGGGGACGAACACCGGGGAGCTGTTTTTT. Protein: CSAPFWGTNTGELFF.

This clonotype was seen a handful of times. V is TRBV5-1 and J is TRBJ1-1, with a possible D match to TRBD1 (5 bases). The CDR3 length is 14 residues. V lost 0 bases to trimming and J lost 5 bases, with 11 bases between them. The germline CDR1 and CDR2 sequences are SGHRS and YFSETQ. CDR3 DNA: TGCGCCAGCAGCTTGGCAGGGCTATCTACTGAAGCTTTCTTT. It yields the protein CASSLAGLSTEAFF.

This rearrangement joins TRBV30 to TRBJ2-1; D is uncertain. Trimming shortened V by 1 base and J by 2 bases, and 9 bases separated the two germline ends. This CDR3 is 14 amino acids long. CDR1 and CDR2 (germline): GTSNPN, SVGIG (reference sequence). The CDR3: CAWSGGKTYNEQFF. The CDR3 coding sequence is TGTGCCTGGAGTGGAGGTAAAACCTACAATGAGCAGTTCTTC.

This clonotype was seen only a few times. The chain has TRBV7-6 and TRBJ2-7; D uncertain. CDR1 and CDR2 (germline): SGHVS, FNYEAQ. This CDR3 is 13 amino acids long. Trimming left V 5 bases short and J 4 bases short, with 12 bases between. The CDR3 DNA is TGTGCCAGCAGCCCAATCGCCTCTTACGAGCAGTACTTC. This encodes CASSPIASYEQYF. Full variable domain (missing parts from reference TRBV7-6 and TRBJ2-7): GAGVSQSPRYKVTKRGQDVALRCDPISGHVSLYWYRQALGQGPEFLTYFNYEAQQDKSGLPNDRFSAERPEGSISTLTIQRTEQRDSAMYRCASSPIASYEQYFGPGTRLTVT.

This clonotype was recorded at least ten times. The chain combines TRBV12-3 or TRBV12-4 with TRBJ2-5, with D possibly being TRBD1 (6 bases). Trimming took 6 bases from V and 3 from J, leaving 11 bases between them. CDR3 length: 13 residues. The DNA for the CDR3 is TGTGCCAGCAGCTGGACAGCCGAAGAGACCCAGTACTTC. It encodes CASSWTAEETQYF.

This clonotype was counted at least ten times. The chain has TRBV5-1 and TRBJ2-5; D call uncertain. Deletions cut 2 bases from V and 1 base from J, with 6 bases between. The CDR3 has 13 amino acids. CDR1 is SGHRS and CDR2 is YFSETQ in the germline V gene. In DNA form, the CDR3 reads TGCGCCAGCAGCTTCCAGGTCCAAGAGACCCAGTACTTC. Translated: CASSFQVQETQYF.

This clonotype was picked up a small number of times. As DNA, the CDR3 is TGCGCCAGCAGCTTGGGAGACATCGGGGATAATTCACCCCTCCACTTT. Its translation is CASSLGDIGDNSPLHF. The rearrangement links TRBV5-1 to TRBJ1-6; D call uncertain. Trimming shortened V by 0 bases and J by 5 bases, and 12 bases separated the two germline ends. Germline assignment: CDR1 SGHRS and CDR2 YFSETQ. The CDR3 spans 16 residues. The full variable domain, its missing parts supplied by reference TRBV5-1 and TRBJ1-6, is KAGVTQTPRYLIKTRGQQVTLSCSPISGHRSVSWYQQTPGQGLQFLFEYFSETQRNKGNFPGRFSGRQFSNSRSEMNVSTLELGDSALYLCASSLGDIGDNSPLHFGNGTRLTVT.

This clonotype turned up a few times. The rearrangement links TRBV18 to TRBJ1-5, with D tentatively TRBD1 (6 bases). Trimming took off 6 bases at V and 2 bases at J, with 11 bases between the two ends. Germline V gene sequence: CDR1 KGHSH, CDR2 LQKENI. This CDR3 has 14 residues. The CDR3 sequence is CASSSRQGNQPQHF. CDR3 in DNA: TGTGCCAGCTCCTCCCGACAGGGCAATCAGCCCCAGCATTTT.

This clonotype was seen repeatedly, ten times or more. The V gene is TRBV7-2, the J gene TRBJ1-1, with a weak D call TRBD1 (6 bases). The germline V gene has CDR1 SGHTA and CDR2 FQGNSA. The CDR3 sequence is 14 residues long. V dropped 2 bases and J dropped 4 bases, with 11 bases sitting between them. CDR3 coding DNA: TGTGCCAGCAGCTTATACAGGGAACTCACTGAAGCTTTCTTT. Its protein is CASSLYRELTEAFF.

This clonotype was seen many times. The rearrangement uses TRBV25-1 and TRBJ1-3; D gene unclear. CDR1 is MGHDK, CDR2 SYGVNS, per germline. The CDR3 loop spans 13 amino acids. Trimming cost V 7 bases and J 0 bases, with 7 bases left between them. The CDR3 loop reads CASTPHSGNTIYF. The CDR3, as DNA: TGTGCCAGCACGCCCCACTCTGGAAACACCATATATTTT.

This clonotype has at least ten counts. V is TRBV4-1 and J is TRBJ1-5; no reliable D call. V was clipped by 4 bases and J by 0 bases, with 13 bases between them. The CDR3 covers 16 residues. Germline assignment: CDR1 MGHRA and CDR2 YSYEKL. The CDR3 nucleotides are TGCGCCAGCAGCCCTCAGTTTCCATATAGCAATCAGCCCCAGCATTTT. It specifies CASSPQFPYSNQPQHF.

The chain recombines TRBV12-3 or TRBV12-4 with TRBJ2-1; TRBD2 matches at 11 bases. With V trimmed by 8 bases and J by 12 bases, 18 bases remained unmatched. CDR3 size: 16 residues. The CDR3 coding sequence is TGTGCCAGCTCCCCCCTCGGGCTAGCGGGGGGTAGGGGGCAGTTCTTC. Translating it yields CASSPLGLAGGRGQFF.

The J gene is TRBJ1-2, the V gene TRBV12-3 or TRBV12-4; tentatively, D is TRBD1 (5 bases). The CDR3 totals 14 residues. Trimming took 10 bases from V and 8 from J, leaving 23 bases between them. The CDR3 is CATSNTGTRRGYTF. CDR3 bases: TGTGCCACCTCAAACACCGGGACCCGGAGGGGCTACACCTTC.

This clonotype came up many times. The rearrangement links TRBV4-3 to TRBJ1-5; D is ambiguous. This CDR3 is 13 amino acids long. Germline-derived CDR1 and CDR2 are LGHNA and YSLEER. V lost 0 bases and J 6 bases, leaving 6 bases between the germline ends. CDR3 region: CASSQERTQPQHF. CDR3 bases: TGCGCCAGCAGCCAAGAAAGGACTCAGCCCCAGCATTTT.

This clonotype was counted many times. The CDR3 here is CSANSLAGGSYNEQFF. CDR3 bases: TGCAGTGCTAACTCCCTAGCGGGAGGTTCCTACAATGAGCAGTTCTTC. The chain employs TRBV20-1 and TRBJ2-1, with 11 bases matching TRBD2. V lost 4 bases, J lost 1 base, and 6 bases stayed unmatched. CDR3 length: 16 amino acids. CDR1 and CDR2 from the germline V gene are DFQATT and SNEGSKA (reference sequence).

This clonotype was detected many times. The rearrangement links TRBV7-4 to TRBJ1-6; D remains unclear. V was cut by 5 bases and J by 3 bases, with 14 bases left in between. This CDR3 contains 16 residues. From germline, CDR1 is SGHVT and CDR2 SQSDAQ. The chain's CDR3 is CASSDYLELYNSPLHF. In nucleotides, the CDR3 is TGTGCCAGCAGCGACTACCTCGAACTCTATAATTCACCCCTCCACTTT.

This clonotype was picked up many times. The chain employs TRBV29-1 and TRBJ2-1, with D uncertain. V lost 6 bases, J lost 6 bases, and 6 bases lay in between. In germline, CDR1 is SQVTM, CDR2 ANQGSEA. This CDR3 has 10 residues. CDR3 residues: CSVSPNEQFF. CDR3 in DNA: TGCAGCGTGTCCCCCAATGAGCAGTTCTTC.

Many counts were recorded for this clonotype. DNA of the CDR3: TGTGCCAGCAGCCCCATACAGGGGGCAGACACTGAAGCTTTCTTT. This gives the protein CASSPIQGADTEAFF. The chain joins TRBV3-1 to TRBJ1-1, with TRBD1 matching over 9 bases. The CDR3 runs 15 residues. With V trimmed by 4 bases and J by 3 bases, 6 bases remained unmatched. The germline V gene encodes CDR1 LGHDT and CDR2 YNNKEL (reference sequence). Looking up the rest from reference TRBV3-1 and TRBJ1-1 gives the full variable domain: DTAVSQTPKYLVTQMGNDKSIKCEQNLGHDTMYWYKQDSKKFLKIMFSYNNKELIINETVPNRFSPKSPDKAHLNLHINSLELGDSAVYFCASSPIQGADTEAFFGQGTRLTVV.

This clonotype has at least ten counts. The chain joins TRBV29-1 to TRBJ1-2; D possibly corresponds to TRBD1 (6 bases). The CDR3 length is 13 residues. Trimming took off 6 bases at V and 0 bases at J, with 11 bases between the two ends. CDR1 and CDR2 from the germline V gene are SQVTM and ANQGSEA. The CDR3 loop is CSVWDTPNYGYTF. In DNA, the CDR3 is TGCAGCGTCTGGGACACCCCTAACTATGGCTACACCTTC.

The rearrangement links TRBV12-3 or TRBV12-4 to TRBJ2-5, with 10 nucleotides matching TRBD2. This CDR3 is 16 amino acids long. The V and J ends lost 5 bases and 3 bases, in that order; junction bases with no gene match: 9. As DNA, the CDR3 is TGTGCCAGCAGTACCCCTAGCGGGAGCTTGGAAGAGACCCAGTACTTC. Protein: CASSTPSGSLEETQYF.

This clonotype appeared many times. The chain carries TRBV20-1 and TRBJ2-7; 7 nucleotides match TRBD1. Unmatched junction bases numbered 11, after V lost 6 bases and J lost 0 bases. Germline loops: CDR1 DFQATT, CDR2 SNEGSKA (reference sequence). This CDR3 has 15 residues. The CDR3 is CSAYPGDRSSYEQYF. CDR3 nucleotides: TGCAGTGCCTATCCCGGGGACAGAAGCTCCTACGAGCAGTACTTC.

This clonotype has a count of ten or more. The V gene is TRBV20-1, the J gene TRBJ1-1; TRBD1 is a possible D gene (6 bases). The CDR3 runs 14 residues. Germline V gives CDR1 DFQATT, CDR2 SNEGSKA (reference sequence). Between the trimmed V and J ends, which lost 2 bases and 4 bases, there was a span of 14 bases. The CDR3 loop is CSARRNRVFTEAFF. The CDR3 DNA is TGCAGTGCTAGACGAAACAGGGTTTTCACTGAAGCTTTCTTT.

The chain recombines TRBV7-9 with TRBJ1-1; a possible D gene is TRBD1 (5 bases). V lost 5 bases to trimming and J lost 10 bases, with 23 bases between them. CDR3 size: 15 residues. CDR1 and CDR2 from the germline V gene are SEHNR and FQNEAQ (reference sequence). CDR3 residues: CASSPGAGLLIGAFF. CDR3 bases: TGTGCCAGCAGCCCTGGGGCAGGGTTGTTGATCGGAGCTTTCTTT.

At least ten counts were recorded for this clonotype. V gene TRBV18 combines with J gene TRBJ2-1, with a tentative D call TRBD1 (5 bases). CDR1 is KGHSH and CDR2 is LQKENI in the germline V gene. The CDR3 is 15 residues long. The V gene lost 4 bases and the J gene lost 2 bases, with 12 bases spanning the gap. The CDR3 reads CASSQLQGTYNEQFF. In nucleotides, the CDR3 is TGTGCCAGCTCACAACTCCAGGGTACCTACAATGAGCAGTTCTTC.

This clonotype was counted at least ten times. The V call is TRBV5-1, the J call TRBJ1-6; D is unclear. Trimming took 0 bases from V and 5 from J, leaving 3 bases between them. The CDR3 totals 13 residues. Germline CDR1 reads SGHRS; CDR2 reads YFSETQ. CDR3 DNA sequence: TGCGCCAGCAGCTTGGAGGATAATTCACCCCTCCACTTT. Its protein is CASSLEDNSPLHF.

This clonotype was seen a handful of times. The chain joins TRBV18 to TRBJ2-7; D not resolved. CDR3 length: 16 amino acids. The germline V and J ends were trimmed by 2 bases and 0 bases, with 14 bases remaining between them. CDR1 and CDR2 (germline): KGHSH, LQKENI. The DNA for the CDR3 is TGTGCCAGCTCACCAATAGGCGGTCAGAGCTCCTACGAGCAGTACTTC. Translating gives CASSPIGGQSSYEQYF.

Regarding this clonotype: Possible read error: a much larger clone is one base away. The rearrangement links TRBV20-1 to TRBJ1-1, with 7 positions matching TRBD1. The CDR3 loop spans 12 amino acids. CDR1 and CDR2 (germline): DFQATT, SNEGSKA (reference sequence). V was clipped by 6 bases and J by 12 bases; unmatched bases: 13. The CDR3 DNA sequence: TGCAGTGCCGAACAGGGGTCAGCTGAGACTTTCTTT. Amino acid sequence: CSAEQGSAETFF.

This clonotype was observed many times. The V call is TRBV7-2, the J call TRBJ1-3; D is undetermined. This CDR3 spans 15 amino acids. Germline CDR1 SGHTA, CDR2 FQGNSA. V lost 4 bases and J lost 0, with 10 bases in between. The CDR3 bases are TGTGCCAGCAGCTCCACAGTGTTCTCTGGAAACACCATATATTTT. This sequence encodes CASSSTVFSGNTIYF.

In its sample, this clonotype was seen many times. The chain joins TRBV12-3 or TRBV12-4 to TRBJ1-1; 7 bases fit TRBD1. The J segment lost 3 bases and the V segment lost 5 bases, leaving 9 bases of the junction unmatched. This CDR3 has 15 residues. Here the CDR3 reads CASSLVQGVHTEAFF. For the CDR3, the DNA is TGTGCCAGCAGTCTTGTTCAGGGGGTTCACACTGAAGCTTTCTTT.